Listed below are T cell receptor beta chains from one sample, sequenced in a study of cytomegalovirus exposure and HLA in healthy donors. The assay was immunoSEQ multiplex PCR, and TCRdb's table has in-frame clones only and misses some. The table includes 240,000 or so clones, around 81% detected once. Sequencing used PBMCs. The source is a woman in her sixties in good health and CMV-seropositive. CDR3s include the opening cysteine and the closing phenylalanine or tryptophan. Where a row states a size, it is once, few, many or the class of an expanded clone; other rows omit it.

clone size	V gene	J gene	CDR3 protein
few	TRBV28	TRBJ1-3	CASSRPMTHSGNTIYF
NA	TRBV10-3	TRBJ1-5	CAISQAEAGQPQHF
NA	TRBV11-2	TRBJ1-5	CASSSGDNQPQHF
NA	TRBV7-3	TRBJ2-3	CASRPLAGGTDTQYF
NA	TRBV4-2	TRBJ2-7	CASSLSRGEQYF
few	TRBV6-5	TRBJ1-1	CASRPSTGMNTEAFF
NA	TRBV2	TRBJ1-1	CASSDKGALNTEAFF
NA	TRBV7-9	TRBJ1-1	CASNPSSEGTEAFF
NA	TRBV4-2	TRBJ2-1	CASSQSLVVSYNEQFF
NA	TRBV10-3	TRBJ1-2	CAISEQGIYGYTF
NA	TRBV2	TRBJ2-2	CASKRDAGELFF
NA	TRBV7-3	TRBJ1-2	CASSLDRGRGYTF
once	TRBV15	NA	CATSREGYEQYF
NA	TRBV2	TRBJ2-7	CASSSTTNSGSYEQYF
NA	TRBV11-2	TRBJ1-3	CASSLARDRFWDTIYF
NA	TRBV5-4	TRBJ1-2	CASSPQDTTHYGYTF
NA	TRBV5-4	TRBJ2-1	CASSLDSLGNNEQFF
NA	TRBV6-1	TRBJ2-1	CASSTMKELNEQFF